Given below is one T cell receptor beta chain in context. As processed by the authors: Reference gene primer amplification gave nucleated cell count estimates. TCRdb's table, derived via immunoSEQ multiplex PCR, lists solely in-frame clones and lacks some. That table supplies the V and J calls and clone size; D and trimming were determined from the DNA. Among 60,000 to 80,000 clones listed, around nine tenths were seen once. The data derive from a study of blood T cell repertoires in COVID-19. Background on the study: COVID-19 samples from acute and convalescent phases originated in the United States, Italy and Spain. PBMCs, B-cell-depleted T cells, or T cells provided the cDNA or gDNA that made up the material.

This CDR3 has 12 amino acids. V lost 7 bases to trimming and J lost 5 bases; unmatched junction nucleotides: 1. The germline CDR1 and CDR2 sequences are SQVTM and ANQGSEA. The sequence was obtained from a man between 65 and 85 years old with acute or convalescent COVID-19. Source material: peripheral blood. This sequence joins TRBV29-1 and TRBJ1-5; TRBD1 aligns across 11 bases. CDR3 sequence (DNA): TGCAGCGCGGGACAGGGGGATCAGCCCCAGCATTTT. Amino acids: CSAGQGDQPQHF.